This TCR beta chain was sequenced for a study of T cells in Graves' hyperthyroidism and ophthalmopathy. Study information: Once the initial diagnosis was made, peripheral blood was obtained before any treatment. General observations from the study: The majority of expanded thyroid clonotypes above 0.001 also appeared in blood.

As for this clonotype: Its target is not known.

Germline V gene data show CDR1 as MRHNA and CDR2 as SNTAGT. V dropped 6 bases and J dropped 2 bases, with 9 bases sitting between them. CDR3 length: 13 amino acids. What was amplified from RNA transcripts were TCR beta CDR3 regions. HTBI primers were used for first-round RT-PCR of the TCR CDR3. TCRdb passed the multiplex PCR reads through MiXCR, listing each CDR3 protein once. The table records roughly 840,000 distinct CDR3 sequences, 35% to 45% of them present only once. For Graves' hyperthyroidism to be stable, ophthalmopathy could not progress within 18 months. On the basis of clinical symptoms, serum thyroxine and TRAb, thyroid ultrasound and orbital computed tomography, diagnoses were made.

This TCR came from a man in his late teens or twenties with Graves' hyperthyroidism. Sample: blood. This chain links TRBV6-4 with TRBJ2-3; D is undetermined. In nucleotides, the CDR3 is TGTGCCAGCAGCGTACAGAACACAGATACGCAGTATTTT. The encoded protein is CASSVQNTDTQYF.